The present T cell receptor (beta chain) was sequenced within a study of naive and memory T cell subsets. An equimolar mix of two oligonucleotides served as the beta constant-region primer for TRBC1 and TRBC2. The ligated cDNA underwent four PCR rounds using SP2 and nested alpha and beta constant-region primers. TCRdb itself ran the UMI-ligation and nested PCR reads through MiXCR, one entry per CDR3 protein. The data show about 140,000 distinct CDR3 sequences, with approximately 18% seen just once and 0.6% to 0.7% held by the top ten. Germline V CDR1 and CDR2: MDHEN, SYDVKM. This CDR3 comprises 15 residues. The ends were cut back, 10 bases at V and 3 bases at J, with 22 bases in the middle. Points from the study as a whole: Especially in CD8 cells, naive repertoires contained a few larger clonotypes, possibly CD45RA-re-expressing memory cells.

This clonotype was counted between two and nine times. Its matching antigen is unknown. Sequencing was carried out using naive CD8+ T cells from blood. J is TRBJ2-7 and V is TRBV28; D may be TRBD1 (5 bases). This clonotype originated in a human donor in good health. The CDR3, as DNA: TGTGCCACCAGGGCTGGGGATTTGGGATTCTACGAGCAGTACTTC. As protein: CATRAGDLGFYEQYF.